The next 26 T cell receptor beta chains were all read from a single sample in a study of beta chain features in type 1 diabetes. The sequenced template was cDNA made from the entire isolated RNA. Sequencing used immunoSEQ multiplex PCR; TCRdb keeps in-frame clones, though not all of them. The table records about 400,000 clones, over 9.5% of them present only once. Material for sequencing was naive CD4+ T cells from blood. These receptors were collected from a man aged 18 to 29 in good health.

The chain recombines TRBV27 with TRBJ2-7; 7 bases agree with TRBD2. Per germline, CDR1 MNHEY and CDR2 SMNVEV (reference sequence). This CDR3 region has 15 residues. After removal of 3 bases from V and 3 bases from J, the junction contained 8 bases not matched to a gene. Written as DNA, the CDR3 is TGTGCCAGCAGTTTCCGCGGTCGGGGGGTCTACGAGCAGTACTTC. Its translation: CASSFRGRGVYEQYF.

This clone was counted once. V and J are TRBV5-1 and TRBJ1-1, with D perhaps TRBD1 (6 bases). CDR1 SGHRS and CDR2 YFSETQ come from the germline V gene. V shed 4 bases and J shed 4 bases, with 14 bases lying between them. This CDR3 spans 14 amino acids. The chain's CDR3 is CASSLTQGGTEAFF. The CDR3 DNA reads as TGCGCCAGCAGCCTGACACAGGGCGGCACTGAAGCTTTCTTT. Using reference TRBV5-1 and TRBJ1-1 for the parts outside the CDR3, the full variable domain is KAGVTQTPRYLIKTRGQQVTLSCSPISGHRSVSWYQQTPGQGLQFLFEYFSETQRNKGNFPGRFSGRQFSNSRSEMNVSTLELGDSALYLCASSLTQGGTEAFFGQGTRLTVV.

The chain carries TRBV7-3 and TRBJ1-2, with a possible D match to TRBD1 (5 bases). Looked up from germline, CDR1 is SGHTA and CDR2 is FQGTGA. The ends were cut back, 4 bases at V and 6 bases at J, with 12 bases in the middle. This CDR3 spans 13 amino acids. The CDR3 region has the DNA TGTGCCAGCAGCTCCAACCAGGGCCATGGCTACACCTTC. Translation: CASSSNQGHGYTF.

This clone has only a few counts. As DNA, the CDR3 is TGTGCCAGCAGTCCGACAGGGGCGGTAGAGACCCAGTACTTC. This encodes CASSPTGAVETQYF. The rearrangement uses TRBV28 and TRBJ2-5; 8 positions match TRBD1. Trimming removed 5 bases from V and 4 bases from J; junction bases left unmatched: 6. Germline CDR1 is MDHEN and CDR2 is SYDVKM. The CDR3 covers 14 residues.

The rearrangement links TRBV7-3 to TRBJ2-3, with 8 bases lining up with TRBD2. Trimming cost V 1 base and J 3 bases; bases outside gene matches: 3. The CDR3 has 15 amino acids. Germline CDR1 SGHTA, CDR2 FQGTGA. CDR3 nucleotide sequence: TGTGCCAGCAGCTTAAACGGGGGGGGAACAGATACGCAGTATTTT. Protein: CASSLNGGGTDTQYF.

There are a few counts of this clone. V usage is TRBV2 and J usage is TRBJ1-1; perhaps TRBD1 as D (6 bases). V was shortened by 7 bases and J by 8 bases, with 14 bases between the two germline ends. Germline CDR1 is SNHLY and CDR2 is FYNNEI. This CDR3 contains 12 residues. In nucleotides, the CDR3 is TGTGCCAGCACCTCAGGGGTTAAGGAAGCTTTCTTT. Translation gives CASTSGVKEAFF.

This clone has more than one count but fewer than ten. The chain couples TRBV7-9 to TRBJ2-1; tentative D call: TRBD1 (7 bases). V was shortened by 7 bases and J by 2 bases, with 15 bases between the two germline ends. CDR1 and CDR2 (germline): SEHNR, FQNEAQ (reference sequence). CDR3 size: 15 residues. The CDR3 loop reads CASTRGGGAYNEQFF. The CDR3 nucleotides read TGTGCCAGCACCCGAGGAGGGGGCGCCTACAATGAGCAGTTCTTC.

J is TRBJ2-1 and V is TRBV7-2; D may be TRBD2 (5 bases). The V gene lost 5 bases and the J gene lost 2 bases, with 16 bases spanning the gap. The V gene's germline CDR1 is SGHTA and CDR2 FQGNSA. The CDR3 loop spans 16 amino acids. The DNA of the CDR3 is TGTGCCAGCAGCACACCTGAGCGGACCCCCTACAATGAGCAGTTCTTC. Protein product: CASSTPERTPYNEQFF.

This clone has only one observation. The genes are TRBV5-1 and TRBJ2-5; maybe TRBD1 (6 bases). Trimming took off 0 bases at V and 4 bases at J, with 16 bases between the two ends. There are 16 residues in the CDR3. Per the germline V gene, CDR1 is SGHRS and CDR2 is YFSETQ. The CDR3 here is CASSLAGTQGGETQYF. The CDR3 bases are TGCGCCAGCAGCTTGGCCGGGACACAAGGCGGAGAGACCCAGTACTTC.

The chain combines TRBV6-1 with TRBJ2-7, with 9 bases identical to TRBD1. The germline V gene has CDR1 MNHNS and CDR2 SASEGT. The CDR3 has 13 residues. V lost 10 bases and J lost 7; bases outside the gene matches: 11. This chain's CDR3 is CATRYGTGYEQYF. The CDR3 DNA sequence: TGTGCCACCCGTTATGGGACAGGGTATGAGCAGTACTTC.

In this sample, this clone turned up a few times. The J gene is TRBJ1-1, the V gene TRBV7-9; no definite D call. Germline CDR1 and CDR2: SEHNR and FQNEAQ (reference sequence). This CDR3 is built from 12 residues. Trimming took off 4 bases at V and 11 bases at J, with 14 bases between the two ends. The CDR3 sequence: CASSSGVSAAFF. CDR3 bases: TGTGCCAGCAGCTCCGGGGTTTCGGCGGCTTTCTTT. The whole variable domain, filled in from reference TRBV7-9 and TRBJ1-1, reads DTGVSQNPRHKITKRGQNVTFRCDPISEHNRLYWYRQTLGQGPEFLTYFQNEAQLEKSRLLSDRFSAERPKGSFSTLEIQRTEQGDSAMYLCASSSGVSAAFFGQGTRLTVV.

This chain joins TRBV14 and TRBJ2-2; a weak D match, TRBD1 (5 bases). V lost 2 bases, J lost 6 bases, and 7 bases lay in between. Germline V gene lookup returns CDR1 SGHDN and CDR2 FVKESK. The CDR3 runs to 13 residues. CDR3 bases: TGTGCCAGCAGCCAATTAGGGGCCGGGGAGCTGTTTTTT. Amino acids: CASSQLGAGELFF.

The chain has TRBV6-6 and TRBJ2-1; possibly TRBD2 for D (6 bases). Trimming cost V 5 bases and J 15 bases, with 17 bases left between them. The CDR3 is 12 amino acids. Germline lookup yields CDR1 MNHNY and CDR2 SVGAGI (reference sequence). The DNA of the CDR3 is TGTGCCAGCAGTGGGCCGGCGGGGACCCGGTTCTTC. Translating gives CASSGPAGTRFF.

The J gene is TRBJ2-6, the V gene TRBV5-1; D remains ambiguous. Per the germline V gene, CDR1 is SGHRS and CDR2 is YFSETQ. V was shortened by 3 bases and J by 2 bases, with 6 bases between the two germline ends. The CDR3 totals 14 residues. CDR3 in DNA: TGCGCCAGCAGCTCGTCCCCTGGGGCCAACGTCCTGACTTTC. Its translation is CASSSSPGANVLTF.

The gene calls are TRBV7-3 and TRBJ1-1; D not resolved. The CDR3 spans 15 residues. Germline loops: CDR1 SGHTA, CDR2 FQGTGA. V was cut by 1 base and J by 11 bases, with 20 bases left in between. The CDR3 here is CASSLKLWEEFHAFF. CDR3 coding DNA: TGTGCCAGCAGCTTAAAGTTATGGGAGGAGTTTCATGCTTTCTTT.

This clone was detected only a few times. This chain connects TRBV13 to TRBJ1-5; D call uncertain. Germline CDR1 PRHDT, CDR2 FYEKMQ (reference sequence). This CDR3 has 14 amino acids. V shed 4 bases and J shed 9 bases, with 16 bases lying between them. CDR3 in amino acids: CASSSGYYSRPQHF. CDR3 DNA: TGTGCCAGCAGCTCAGGTTATTACAGCAGGCCCCAGCATTTT.

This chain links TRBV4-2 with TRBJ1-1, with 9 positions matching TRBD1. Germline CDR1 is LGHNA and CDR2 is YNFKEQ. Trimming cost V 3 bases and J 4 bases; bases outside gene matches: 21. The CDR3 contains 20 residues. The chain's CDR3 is CASSQLKRGGTGSVGTEAFF. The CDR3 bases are TGTGCCAGCAGCCAGTTGAAACGGGGCGGGACAGGGTCGGTCGGCACTGAAGCTTTCTTT.

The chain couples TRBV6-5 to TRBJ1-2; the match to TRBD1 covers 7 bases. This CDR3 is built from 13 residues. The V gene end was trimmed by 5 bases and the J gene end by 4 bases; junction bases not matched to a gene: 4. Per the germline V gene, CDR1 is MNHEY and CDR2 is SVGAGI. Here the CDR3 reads CASSNRGLYGYTF. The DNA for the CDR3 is TGTGCCAGCAGTAACAGGGGCCTCTATGGCTACACCTTC.

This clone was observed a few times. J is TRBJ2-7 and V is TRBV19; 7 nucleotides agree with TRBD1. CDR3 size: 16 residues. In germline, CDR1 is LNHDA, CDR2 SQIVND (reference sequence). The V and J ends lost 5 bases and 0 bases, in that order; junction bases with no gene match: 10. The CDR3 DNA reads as TGTGCCAGTAGTCCTCATAGGACAGGCCTCTCCTACGAGCAGTACTTC. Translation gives CASSPHRTGLSYEQYF.

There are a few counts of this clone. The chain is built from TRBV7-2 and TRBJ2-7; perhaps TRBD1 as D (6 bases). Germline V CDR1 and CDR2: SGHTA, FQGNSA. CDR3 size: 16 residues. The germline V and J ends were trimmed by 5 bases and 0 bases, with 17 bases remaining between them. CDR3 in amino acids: CASSRRTLGASYEQYF. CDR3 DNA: TGTGCCAGCAGCAGACGGACGTTGGGGGCCTCCTACGAGCAGTACTTC.

Here the CDR3 DNA reads TGTGCCAGCAGCTTAGACCGACACGGCACTGAAGCTTTCTTT. It is translated as CASSLDRHGTEAFF. This sequence joins TRBV7-2 and TRBJ1-1; D gene ambiguous. The V and J ends lost 1 base and 4 bases respectively, with 10 bases between them. This CDR3 region has 14 residues. Germline V gene sequence: CDR1 SGHTA, CDR2 FQGNSA. Full variable domain (rest looked up from reference TRBV7-2 and TRBJ1-1): GAGVSQSPSNKVTEKGKDVELRCDPISGHTALYWYRQSLGQGLEFLIYFQGNSAPDKSGLPSDRFSAERTGGSVSTLTIQRTQQEDSAVYLCASSLDRHGTEAFFGQGTRLTVV.

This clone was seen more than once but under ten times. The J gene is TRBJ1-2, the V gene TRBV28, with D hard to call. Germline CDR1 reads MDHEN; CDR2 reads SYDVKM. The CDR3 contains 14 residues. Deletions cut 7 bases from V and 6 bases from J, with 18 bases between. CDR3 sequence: CASTPGQSTDGYTF. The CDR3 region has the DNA TGTGCCAGCACGCCTGGGCAGTCAACGGATGGCTACACCTTC.

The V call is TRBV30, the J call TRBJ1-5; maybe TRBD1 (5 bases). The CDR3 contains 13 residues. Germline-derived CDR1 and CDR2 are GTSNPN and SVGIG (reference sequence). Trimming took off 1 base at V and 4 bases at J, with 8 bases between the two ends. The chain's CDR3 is CAWSAQGNQPQHF. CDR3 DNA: TGTGCCTGGAGTGCCCAGGGTAATCAGCCCCAGCATTTT.

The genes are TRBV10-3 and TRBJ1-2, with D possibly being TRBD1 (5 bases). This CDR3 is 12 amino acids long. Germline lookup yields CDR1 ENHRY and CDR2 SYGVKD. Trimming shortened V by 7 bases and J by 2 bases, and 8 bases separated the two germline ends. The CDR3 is CAITGGNYGYTF. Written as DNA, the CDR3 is TGTGCCATCACCGGGGGGAACTATGGCTACACCTTC.

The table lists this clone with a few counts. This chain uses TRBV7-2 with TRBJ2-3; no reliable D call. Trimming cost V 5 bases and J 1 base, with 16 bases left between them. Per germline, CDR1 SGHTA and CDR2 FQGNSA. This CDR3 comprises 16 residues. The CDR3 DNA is TGTGCCAGCAGCGTAACCTCTGCACCGGGCACAGATACGCAGTATTTT. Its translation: CASSVTSAPGTDTQYF. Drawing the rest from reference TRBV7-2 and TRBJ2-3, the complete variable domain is GAGVSQSPSNKVTEKGKDVELRCDPISGHTALYWYRQSLGQGLEFLIYFQGNSAPDKSGLPSDRFSAERTGGSVSTLTIQRTQQEDSAVYLCASSVTSAPGTDTQYFGPGTRLTVL.

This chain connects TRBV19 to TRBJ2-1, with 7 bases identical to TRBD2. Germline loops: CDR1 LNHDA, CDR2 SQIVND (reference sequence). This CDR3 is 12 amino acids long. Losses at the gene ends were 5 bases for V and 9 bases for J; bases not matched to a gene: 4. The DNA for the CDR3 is TGTGCCAGTAGTCTACAGCGGGGTGAGCAGTTCTTC. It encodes CASSLQRGEQFF. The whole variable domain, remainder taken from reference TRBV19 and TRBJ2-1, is DGGITQSPKYLFRKEGQNVTLSCEQNLNHDAMYWYRQDPGQGLRLIYYSQIVNDFQKGDIAEGYSVSREKKESFPLTVTSAQKNPTAFYLCASSLQRGEQFFGPGTRLTVL.